The T cell receptor (beta chain) under discussion was sequenced for a study of T cells in Graves' hyperthyroidism and ophthalmopathy. RNA transcripts provided the source from which TCR beta CDR3 regions were amplified. The HTBI primer set drove a first-round RT-PCR of the TCR CDR3. MiXCR, run by TCRdb on the multiplex PCR reads, gives a single entry per CDR3 protein. The data contain a few hundred thousand distinct CDR3 sequences, approximately 14% of them singletons. V lost 7 bases and J lost 7, with 19 bases in between. Per the germline V gene, CDR1 is MDHEN and CDR2 is SYDVKM. The CDR3 has 15 amino acids. Each patient was aged 18 to 65 and had newly diagnosed hyperthyroidism of under 2 months' duration. Clinical symptoms, serum thyroxine, TRAb, thyroid ultrasound and orbital computed tomography informed diagnoses. This clonotype occurred many times.

The source is a woman in her late teens or twenties with Graves' hyperthyroidism. The sequencing input was blood. V is TRBV28 and J is TRBJ2-2, with D possibly TRBD1 on 6 matching bases. The CDR3 sequence is CASMPSLGAGGELFF. CDR3 nucleotides: TGTGCCAGCATGCCTAGTTTGGGGGCTGGCGGGGAGCTGTTTTTT.